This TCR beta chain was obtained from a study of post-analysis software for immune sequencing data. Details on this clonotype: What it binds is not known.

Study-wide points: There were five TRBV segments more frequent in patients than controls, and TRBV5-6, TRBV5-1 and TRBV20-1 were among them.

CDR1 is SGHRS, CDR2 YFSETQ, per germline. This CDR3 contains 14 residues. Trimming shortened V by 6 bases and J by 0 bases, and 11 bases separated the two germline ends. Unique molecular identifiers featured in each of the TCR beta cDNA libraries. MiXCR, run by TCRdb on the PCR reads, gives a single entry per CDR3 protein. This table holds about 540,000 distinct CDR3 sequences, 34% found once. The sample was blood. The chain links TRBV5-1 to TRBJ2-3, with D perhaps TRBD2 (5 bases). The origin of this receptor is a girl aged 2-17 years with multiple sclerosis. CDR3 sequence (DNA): TGCGCCAGCATGAAGCGGTCTAGCACAGATACGCAGTATTTT. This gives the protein CASMKRSSTDTQYF.